These 10 T cell receptor beta chains were sequenced from one sample in a study of CD8 T cells in Susac syndrome (dated by TCRdb to between 2018 and 2021). Library method: the immunoSEQ multiplex PCR assay. RNA was extracted using the RNeasy kit, and about 0.45 to 1 microgram was reverse transcribed with random hexamers. The raw public data were reprocessed by TCRdb itself: fastp quality trimming at Q25, MiXCR clonotype calling, in-frame beta chains only. Every entry covers one CDR3 protein and lists the most common genes and DNA from its rows. Across this sample there are over 100,000 distinct CDR3 sequences, with roughly 95% seen only once. More than 0.12% of the sample is in the top ten clones. The sequencing input was CD4+ T cells from PBMCs. These TCRs come from a human donor with Susac syndrome.

The chain carries TRBV27 and TRBJ2-1; D ambiguous. Trimming left V 6 bases short and J 9 bases short, with 12 bases between. The germline V gene has CDR1 MNHEY and CDR2 SMNVEV (reference sequence). This CDR3 has 12 residues. As DNA, the CDR3 is TGTGCCAGCAGCCTTCGTCACGGTGAGCAGTTCTTC. Its protein product is CASSLRHGEQFF.

V usage is TRBV3-1 and J usage is TRBJ1-1, with unresolved D. In germline, CDR1 is LGHDT, CDR2 YNNKEL (reference sequence). The CDR3 is 14 amino acids. The V and J ends lost 2 bases and 2 bases respectively, with 9 bases between them. This chain's CDR3 is CASSQTEHNTEAFF. CDR3 sequence (DNA): TGTGCCAGCAGCCAAACAGAGCATAACACTGAAGCTTTCTTT.

This chain joins TRBV4-2 and TRBJ2-6; D unresolved. The CDR3 totals 16 residues. Germline V lookup: CDR1 LGHNA, CDR2 YNFKEQ. Trimming pared 1 base from V and 0 bases from J, leaving 7 bases between. The CDR3 protein is CASSQVGHSGANVLTF. Written as DNA, the CDR3 is TGTGCCAGCAGCCAAGTTGGTCACTCTGGGGCCAACGTCCTGACTTTC.

V is TRBV7-2 and J is TRBJ2-7, with D tentatively TRBD1 (6 bases). Looked up from germline, CDR1 is SGHTA and CDR2 is FQGNSA. This CDR3 is 15 amino acids long. V was pared by 2 bases and J by 0 bases, with 11 bases between. CDR3 protein: CASSLTGRGSYEQYF. The CDR3 nucleotides read TGTGCCAGCAGCTTAACGGGCAGGGGCTCCTACGAGCAGTACTTC.

The chain carries TRBV27 and TRBJ1-4; possibly TRBD1 for D (6 bases). The CDR3 runs to 13 residues. CDR1 is MNHEY and CDR2 is SMNVEV in the germline V gene (reference sequence). V lost 7 bases and J 6 bases, leaving 12 bases between the germline ends. Written as DNA, the CDR3 is TGTGCCAGCAAGGGGGGCCGTGATGAAAAACTGTTTTTT. Amino acids: CASKGGRDEKLFF.

The chain carries TRBV3-1 and TRBJ2-1; 7 bases agree with TRBD2. Per germline, CDR1 LGHDT and CDR2 YNNKEL (reference sequence). Unmatched junction bases numbered 5, after V lost 1 base and J lost 5 bases. The CDR3 runs 15 residues. The CDR3 DNA follows: TGTGCCAGCAGCCAAGGCGGGAGATCCGACAATGAGCAGTTCTTC. Translation gives CASSQGGRSDNEQFF.

V usage is TRBV28 and J usage is TRBJ2-7, with D perhaps matching TRBD1 (6 bases). Germline assignment: CDR1 MDHEN and CDR2 SYDVKM. Trimming cost V 2 bases and J 6 bases, with 23 bases left between them. This CDR3 has 17 amino acids. CDR3 region: CASSLPARGGTGFEQYF. CDR3 bases: TGTGCCAGCAGTTTACCCGCACGTGGGGGCACGGGCTTCGAGCAGTACTTC. Drawing the rest from reference TRBV28 and TRBJ2-7, the complete variable domain is DVKVTQSSRYLVKRTGEKVFLECVQDMDHENMFWYRQDPGLGLRLIYFSYDVKMKEKGDIPEGYSVSREKKERFSLILESASTNQTSMYLCASSLPARGGTGFEQYFGPGTRLTVT.

This clonotype was seen just once. V and J are TRBV6-5 and TRBJ1-5, with D hard to call. There are 14 residues in the CDR3. The V end was cut by 5 bases, the J end by 6 bases, with 14 bases between. Looked up from germline, CDR1 is MNHEY and CDR2 is SVGAGI. The CDR3: CASSPRRRAQPQHF. CDR3 nucleotides: TGTGCCAGCAGTCCTCGGAGGAGGGCTCAGCCCCAGCATTTT.

The chain is built from TRBV29-1 and TRBJ1-2, with 7 bases fitting TRBD1. CDR3 length equals 13 residues. V shed 7 bases, J shed 7 bases, and the junction held 12 bases outside the gene matches. CDR1 is SQVTM and CDR2 is ANQGSEA in the germline V gene. The CDR3 DNA follows: TGCAGCGGGGGGGGGACAGTCTCGGCTGGCTACACCTTC. Its translation: CSGGGTVSAGYTF.

V gene TRBV28 combines with J gene TRBJ2-3; tentatively, D is TRBD1 or TRBD2 (6 bases each). The V and J ends lost 5 bases and 5 bases respectively, with 14 bases between them. CDR3 length: 14 amino acids. Germline CDR1 reads MDHEN; CDR2 reads SYDVKM. This CDR3 is CASSPWKGGDTQYF. CDR3 coding DNA: TGTGCCAGCAGTCCTTGGAAGGGGGGAGATACGCAGTATTTT.